The entry below gives a single TCR beta chain sequence along with its context. The data derive from a study of blood T cells in healthy people across ages. A sample-barcoded 5' primer and a J-beta primer mix were used in a second PCR of roughly 7 to 12 cycles. Each cDNA molecule received a tag from a template-switch adaptor that had 12 random nucleotides. MiXCR was run by TCRdb on the 5' RACE reads, yielding one entry per CDR3 protein. There are hundreds of thousands of distinct CDR3 sequences in the sample; 58% occur only once, and roughly 20% lies in the top ten. The material sequenced was blood. This receptor was identified in a man younger than 40 in good health.

The CDR3 loop is CSVPGGLEGYTF. Here the CDR3 DNA reads TGCAGTGTTCCAGGGGGACTGGAAGGCTACACCTTC. This chain connects TRBV20-1 to TRBJ1-2, with 7 bases matching TRBD1. Germline V gene lookup returns CDR1 DFQATT and CDR2 SNEGSKA (reference sequence). The CDR3 has 12 amino acids. Trimming cost V 7 bases and J 8 bases; bases outside gene matches: 10.